Presented here are 30 T cell receptor beta chains from one specimen sequenced in a study of CD8+CD57+ T cells in acquired aplastic anemia. For CDR3 and TCR beta VDJ profiling, genomic DNA was the template used. MiXCR, run by TCRdb on the reads, gives a single entry per CDR3 protein. The table has under 200,000 distinct CDR3 sequences, around 47% seen once. Individuals selected for sequencing had exhibited CD8+CD57+ cell expansion on flow cytometry. Sequenced sample: sorted CD4+, CD8+, or CD8+CD57+ T cells (not recorded which) from PBMCs. The source is a human donor with aplastic anemia.

This clonotype has a count of ten or more. This sequence joins TRBV6-1 and TRBJ1-2; TRBD1 matches at 10 bases. The junction had 9 bases not matched to a gene; V was cut back by 11 bases and J by 6 bases. Germline CDR1 MNHNS, CDR2 SASEGT. The CDR3 has 13 amino acids. The CDR3 is CACRDRGIDGYTF. CDR3 nucleotide sequence: TGTGCCTGCCGGGACAGGGGTATAGATGGCTACACCTTC.

Ten or more counts support this clonotype. The CDR3: CAIGEGWDIQYF. CDR3 DNA: TGTGCCATCGGGGAGGGATGGGACATTCAGTACTTC. The chain links TRBV10-3 to TRBJ2-4, with 7 bases that match TRBD2. Per germline, CDR1 ENHRY and CDR2 SYGVKD. V was clipped by 8 bases and J by 8 bases; unmatched bases: 6. The CDR3 sequence is 12 residues long.

This clonotype was observed at least ten times. The chain employs TRBV28 and TRBJ1-6, with D hard to call. CDR3 size: 13 residues. The germline V and J ends were trimmed by 2 bases and 7 bases, with 6 bases remaining between them. Germline V gene data show CDR1 as MDHEN and CDR2 as SYDVKM. The CDR3 DNA follows: TGTGCCAGCAGTTTACCACCGAATTCACCCCTCCACTTT. Protein: CASSLPPNSPLHF.

Ten or more counts support this clonotype. The chain combines TRBV4-2 with TRBJ2-7, with 7 bases matching TRBD2. Trimming cost V 0 bases and J 6 bases; bases outside gene matches: 5. Germline values: CDR1 LGHNA, CDR2 YNFKEQ. The CDR3 consists of 14 residues. CDR3 nucleotides: TGTGCCAGCAGCCAAGATAGCGGGTCGGGCGAGCAGTACTTC. This gives the protein CASSQDSGSGEQYF.

As concerns this clonotype: One end of the junction does not line up with germline, which may come from a read error. The CDR3 region has the DNA TGTGCTAGCAGCCAGGACAGGGGGCAGTATGGCTACACCTTC. Translated, it gives CASSQDRGQYGYTF. The J gene is TRBJ1-2, the V gene TRBV7-7; 11 bases are shared with TRBD1. The CDR3 loop spans 14 amino acids. Looked up from germline, CDR1 is SSHAT and CDR2 is FNYEAQ (reference sequence).

The chain employs TRBV5-5 and TRBJ1-2; weak D call: TRBD1 (5 bases). The CDR3 is 12 residues long. V dropped 3 bases and J dropped 8 bases, with 11 bases sitting between them. The germline gives CDR1 SGHKS, CDR2 YYEKEE (reference sequence). Here the CDR3 DNA reads TGTGCCAGCAGCTGGGGGACGCAAGGCTACACCTTC. Amino acid sequence: CASSWGTQGYTF.

The chain has TRBV10-2 and TRBJ2-1, with TRBD2 matching 7 bases. V gave up 7 bases and J gave up 5 bases; unmatched junction bases: 14. CDR1 is WSHSY, CDR2 SAAADI, per germline. The CDR3 consists of 16 residues. CDR3 loop: CASMARGRGLDNEQFF. The CDR3 DNA follows: TGCGCCAGCATGGCCCGAGGGAGGGGATTGGACAATGAGCAGTTCTTC.

The V and J genes are TRBV20-1 and TRBJ2-7; 8 bases match TRBD1. This CDR3 is built from 14 residues. Trimming removed 2 bases from V and 4 bases from J; junction bases left unmatched: 7. Germline-derived CDR1 and CDR2 are DFQATT and SNEGSKA (reference sequence). The CDR3 DNA follows: TGCAGTGCTAGATTCCCAGGGGGCTTGTACGAGCAGTACTTC. Its translation is CSARFPGGLYEQYF.

This clonotype occurred many times. This sequence joins TRBV6-1 and TRBJ2-3; D gene ambiguous. Germline CDR1 MNHNS, CDR2 SASEGT. Deletions cut 7 bases from V and 6 bases from J, with 20 bases between. The length of the CDR3 is 15 residues. CDR3 sequence: CASKQMFRAYDTQYF. The CDR3 DNA is TGTGCCAGCAAGCAAATGTTTAGGGCGTACGATACGCAGTATTTT.

This clonotype was observed many times. The CDR3 spells CPREEGPTVTEAFF. The CDR3 DNA is TGTCCAAGGGAGGAGGGACCCACCGTGACAGAAGCTTTCTTT. This sequence joins TRBV24-1 and TRBJ1-1; weak D call: TRBD1 (5 bases). This CDR3 has 14 amino acids. The V gene's germline CDR1 is KGHDR and CDR2 SFDVKD.

This clonotype was seen a few times. A much larger clone differs by one base, so this may be a read error. The chain has TRBV5-1 and TRBJ1-1; D is undetermined. CDR1 is SGHRS, CDR2 YFSETQ, per germline. The CDR3 extends over 12 amino acids. The CDR3 region is CASSSTTREASF. As DNA, the CDR3 is TGCGCCAGCAGCTCAACTACCCGTGAAGCTTCCTTT.

This clonotype appeared many times. J is TRBJ2-5 and V is TRBV7-9, with a tentative D call TRBD1 (6 bases). Trimming left V 5 bases short and J 5 bases short, with 18 bases between. The CDR3 totals 15 residues. Per germline, CDR1 SEHNR and CDR2 FQNEAQ (reference sequence). The CDR3 DNA reads as TGTGCCAGCAGCACCGGACAGCTCTTTTGGGAGACCCAGTACTTC. This sequence encodes CASSTGQLFWETQYF.

The J gene is TRBJ2-2, the V gene TRBV20-1; no reliable D call. The CDR3 covers 12 residues. V was clipped by 5 bases and J by 4 bases, with 8 bases between them. Germline CDR1 and CDR2: DFQATT and SNEGSKA (reference sequence). The CDR3 here is CSAGSSTGELFF. The CDR3 DNA sequence: TGCAGTGCTGGCAGTTCCACCGGGGAGCTGTTTTTT.

The CDR3: CAISESILRNEQFF. DNA of the CDR3: TGTGCCATCAGTGAGTCGATCTTGAGGAATGAGCAGTTCTTC. J is TRBJ2-1 and V is TRBV10-3; the D is unclear. The V and J ends lost 0 bases and 7 bases respectively, with 10 bases between them. The germline CDR1 and CDR2 sequences are ENHRY and SYGVKD. CDR3 length: 14 residues.

The chain uses TRBV24-1 and TRBJ2-1, with a possible D match to TRBD1 (6 bases). Germline-derived CDR1 and CDR2 are KGHDR and SFDVKD. The CDR3 is made up of 13 amino acids. Between the trimmed V and J ends, which lost 10 bases and 5 bases, there was a span of 14 bases. The chain's CDR3 is CATKDSQNNEQFF. Here the CDR3 DNA reads TGTGCCACGAAGGACAGCCAAAACAATGAGCAGTTCTTC.

The chain carries TRBV7-9 and TRBJ2-2; D might be TRBD2 (5 bases). The germline V and J ends were trimmed by 7 bases and 7 bases, with 19 bases remaining between them. Germline V lookup: CDR1 SEHNR, CDR2 FQNEAQ (reference sequence). The length of the CDR3 is 15 residues. The CDR3 sequence: CASNRALDYSGELFF. The CDR3 nucleotides are TGTGCCAGCAACCGAGCACTAGATTATAGCGGGGAGCTGTTTTTT.

V usage is TRBV2 and J usage is TRBJ1-5, with a weak D call TRBD1 (5 bases). Per germline, CDR1 SNHLY and CDR2 FYNNEI. The CDR3 totals 16 residues. V was pared by 7 bases and J by 1 base, with 17 bases between. The CDR3 DNA is TGTGCCAGCACCCGGGGCGCTGAGGTCAGCAATCAGCCCCAGCATTTT. Translation: CASTRGAEVSNQPQHF.

The rearrangement uses TRBV4-1 and TRBJ2-7, with TRBD1 matching 7 bases. The CDR3 runs 14 residues. From germline, CDR1 is MGHRA and CDR2 YSYEKL. V lost 3 bases, J lost 9 bases, and 11 bases stayed unmatched. The CDR3 sequence is CASSQTWTGGVQYF. CDR3 nucleotides: TGCGCCAGCAGCCAGACGTGGACAGGAGGAGTGCAGTACTTC.

This chain links TRBV20-1 with TRBJ2-1; no reliable D call. CDR3 size: 12 residues. V was shortened by 6 bases and J by 8 bases, with 14 bases between the two germline ends. Germline CDR1 DFQATT, CDR2 SNEGSKA (reference sequence). The CDR3: CSARPGWDEQFF. The CDR3, as DNA: TGCAGTGCCAGACCCGGATGGGATGAGCAGTTCTTC.

In its sample, this clonotype was seen a few times. The chain couples TRBV10-3 to TRBJ2-5; TRBD2 matches 8 bases. The CDR3 covers 15 residues. Germline CDR1 is ENHRY and CDR2 is SYGVKD. The ends lost 4 bases at V and 0 bases at J; junction bases unmatched: 4. CDR3 protein: CAISVSAGDQETQYF. CDR3 DNA: TGTGCCATCAGTGTCTCAGCGGGGGACCAAGAGACCCAGTACTTC.

On this clonotype: The junction shows a germline mismatch at one end, possibly a read error. The chain has TRBV7-7 and TRBJ2-7; D gene ambiguous. The CDR3 spans 13 residues. In germline, CDR1 is SSHAT, CDR2 FNYEAQ (reference sequence). CDR3 bases: TGTGCTAGCAGCTCCTCACAAGGCTACGAGCAGTACTTC. Translation: CASSSSQGYEQYF.

The table lists this clonotype with many counts. The chain's CDR3 is CASSRSRPNTEAFF. In nucleotides, the CDR3 is TGTGCCAGCAGTCGATCTCGCCCGAACACTGAAGCTTTCTTT. The rearrangement joins TRBV12-3 or TRBV12-4 to TRBJ1-1; no reliable D call. Trimming left V 5 bases short and J 1 base short, with 11 bases between. This CDR3 spans 14 amino acids.

There are a few counts of this clonotype. This sequence joins TRBV6-2 or TRBV6-3 and TRBJ2-4, with D perhaps matching TRBD2 (5 bases). The germline V and J ends were trimmed by 7 bases and 0 bases, with 10 bases remaining between them. CDR1 and CDR2 (germline): MNHEY, SVGEGT. This CDR3 comprises 14 residues. Written as DNA, the CDR3 is TGTGCCAGCAACAGCGGACTAGCCAAAAACATTCAGTACTTC. It is translated as CASNSGLAKNIQYF.

The V call is TRBV24-1, the J call TRBJ2-5; 11 bases fit TRBD2. V lost 5 bases to trimming and J lost 2 bases; unmatched junction nucleotides: 9. The length of the CDR3 is 17 residues. Germline CDR1 is KGHDR and CDR2 is SFDVKD. CDR3 nucleotide sequence: TGTGCCACCAGTGCCTGGGGGACTAGCGGTCTGCAAGAGACCCAGTACTTC. The encoded protein is CATSAWGTSGLQETQYF.

This clonotype came up a few times. The gene calls are TRBV2 and TRBJ2-5; 7 nucleotides align to TRBD1. Losses at the gene ends were 6 bases for V and 0 bases for J; bases not matched to a gene: 4. Germline V CDR1 and CDR2: SNHLY, FYNNEI. The CDR3 loop spans 14 amino acids. The CDR3 DNA reads as TGTGCCAGCAGCACGGGACAGAACCAAGAGACCCAGTACTTC. Encoded protein: CASSTGQNQETQYF.

CDR3 in DNA: TGTGCCATCAGTACGACTAGCGGGGGAGACACAGATACGCAGTATTTT. Its translation: CAISTTSGGDTDTQYF. The chain links TRBV10-3 to TRBJ2-3; TRBD2 matches at 12 bases. Unmatched junction bases numbered 5, after V lost 5 bases and J lost 2 bases. This CDR3 has 16 amino acids. In germline, CDR1 is ENHRY, CDR2 SYGVKD.

The chain combines TRBV9 with TRBJ2-7; 10 bases are shared with TRBD1. V was pared by 1 base and J by 7 bases, with 8 bases of the junction left unmatched. Germline-derived CDR1 and CDR2 are SGDLS and YYNGEE. The CDR3 is made up of 15 amino acids. The CDR3 sequence is CASSVRDRGLKEQYF. The CDR3 DNA sequence: TGTGCCAGCAGCGTACGGGACAGGGGCCTTAAAGAGCAGTACTTC.

Many counts were recorded for this clonotype. This chain uses TRBV9 with TRBJ2-5, with TRBD2 matching 7 bases. Germline-derived CDR1 and CDR2 are SGDLS and YYNGEE. The CDR3 has 15 residues. V dropped 3 bases and J dropped 5; count of bases not matched to a gene: 10. CDR3 region: CASSASPGGGETQYF. DNA for the CDR3: TGTGCCAGCAGCGCTTCTCCTGGGGGGGGTGAGACCCAGTACTTC.

Regarding this clonotype: An end of the junction differs from the germline gene, which may be a read error. The chain has TRBV5-1 and TRBJ2-1, with D possibly being TRBD2 (7 bases). Germline values: CDR1 SGHRS, CDR2 YFSETQ. The CDR3 is made up of 16 amino acids. The CDR3 protein is CASSQGRARLNNEQFF. For the CDR3, the DNA is TGTGCCAGCAGCCAGGGGAGGGCCCGACTCAACAATGAGCAGTTCTTC.

This clonotype appeared a few times. The J gene is TRBJ2-3, the V gene TRBV2, with D unclear. Trimming shortened V by 4 bases and J by 2 bases, and 4 bases separated the two germline ends. Germline V gene data show CDR1 as SNHLY and CDR2 as FYNNEI. CDR3 length: 12 residues. In nucleotides, the CDR3 is TGTGCCAGCAGTGTTTACACAGATACGCAGTATTTT. It encodes CASSVYTDTQYF.